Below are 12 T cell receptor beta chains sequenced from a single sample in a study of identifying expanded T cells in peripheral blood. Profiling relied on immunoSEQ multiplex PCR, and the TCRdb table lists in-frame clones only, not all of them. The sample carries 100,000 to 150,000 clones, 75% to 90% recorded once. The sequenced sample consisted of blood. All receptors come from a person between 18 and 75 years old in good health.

This chain's CDR3 is CASSQRSSTDTQYF. The CDR3 coding sequence is TGCGCCAGCAGCCAAAGATCTAGCACAGATACGCAGTATTTT. This chain links TRBV4-3 with TRBJ2-3, with D unclear. Trimming removed 2 bases from V and 0 bases from J, with 6 bases in between. Germline V gene lookup returns CDR1 LGHNA and CDR2 YSLEER. The length of the CDR3 is 14 residues.

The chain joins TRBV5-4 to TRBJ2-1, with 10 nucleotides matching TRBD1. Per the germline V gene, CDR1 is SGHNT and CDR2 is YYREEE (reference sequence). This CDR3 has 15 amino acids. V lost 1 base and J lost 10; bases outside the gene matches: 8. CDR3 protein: CASSLRDRGFLEQFF. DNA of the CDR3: TGTGCCAGCAGCTTGAGGGACAGGGGATTTTTAGAGCAGTTCTTC.

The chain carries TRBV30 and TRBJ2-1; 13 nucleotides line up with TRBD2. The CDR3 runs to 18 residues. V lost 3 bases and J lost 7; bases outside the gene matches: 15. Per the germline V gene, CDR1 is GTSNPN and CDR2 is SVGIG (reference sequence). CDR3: CAWSRLAGGGPTENEQFF. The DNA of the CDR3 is TGTGCCTGGAGCCGACTAGCGGGGGGTGGACCGACTGAGAATGAGCAGTTCTTC.

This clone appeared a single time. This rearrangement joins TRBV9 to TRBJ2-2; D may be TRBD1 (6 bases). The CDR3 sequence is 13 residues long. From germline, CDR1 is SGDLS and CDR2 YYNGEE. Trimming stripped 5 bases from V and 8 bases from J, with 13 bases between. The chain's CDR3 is CASSPTGRGELFF. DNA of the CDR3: TGTGCCAGCAGTCCCACAGGGAGAGGGGAGCTGTTTTTT.

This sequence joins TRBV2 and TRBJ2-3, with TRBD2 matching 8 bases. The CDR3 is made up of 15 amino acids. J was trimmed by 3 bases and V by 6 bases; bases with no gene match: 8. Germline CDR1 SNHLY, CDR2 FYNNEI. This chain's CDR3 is CASRLYGGGTDTQYF. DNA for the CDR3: TGTGCCAGCAGGCTTTACGGGGGGGGAACAGATACGCAGTATTTT.

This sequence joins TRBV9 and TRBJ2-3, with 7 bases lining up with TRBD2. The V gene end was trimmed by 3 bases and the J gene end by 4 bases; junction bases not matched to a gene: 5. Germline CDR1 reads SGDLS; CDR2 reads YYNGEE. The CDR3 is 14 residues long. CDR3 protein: CASSAPSGADTQYF. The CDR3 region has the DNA TGTGCCAGCAGCGCCCCTAGCGGTGCAGATACGCAGTATTTT.

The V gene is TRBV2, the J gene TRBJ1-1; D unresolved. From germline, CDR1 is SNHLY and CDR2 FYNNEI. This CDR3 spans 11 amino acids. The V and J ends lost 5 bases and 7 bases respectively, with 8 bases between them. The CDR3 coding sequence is TGTGCCAGCAGTAACCTAATTGAAGCTTTCTTT. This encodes CASSNLIEAFF. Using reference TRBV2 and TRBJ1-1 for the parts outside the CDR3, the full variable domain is EPEVTQTPSHQVTQMGQEVILRCVPISNHLYFYWYRQILGQKVEFLVSFYNNEISEKSEIFDDQFSVERPDGSNFTLKIRSTKLEDSAMYFCASSNLIEAFFGQGTRLTVV.

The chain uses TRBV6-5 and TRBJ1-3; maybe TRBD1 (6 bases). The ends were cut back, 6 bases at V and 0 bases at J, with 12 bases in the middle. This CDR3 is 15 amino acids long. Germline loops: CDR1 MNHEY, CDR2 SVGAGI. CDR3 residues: CASRPTGGSGNTIYF. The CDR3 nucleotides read TGTGCCAGCAGGCCGACAGGCGGCTCTGGAAACACCATATATTTT.

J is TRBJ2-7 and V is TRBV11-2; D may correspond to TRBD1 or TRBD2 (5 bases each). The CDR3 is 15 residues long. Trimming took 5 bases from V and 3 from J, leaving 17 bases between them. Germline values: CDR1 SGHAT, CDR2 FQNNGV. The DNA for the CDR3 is TGTGCCAGCAGCCCCCGCGAGGGGCCCCACTACGAGCAGTACTTC. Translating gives CASSPREGPHYEQYF.

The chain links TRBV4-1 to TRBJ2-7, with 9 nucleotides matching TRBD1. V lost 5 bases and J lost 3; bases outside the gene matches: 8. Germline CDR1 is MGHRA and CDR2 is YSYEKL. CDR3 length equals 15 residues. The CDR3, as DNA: TGCGCCAGCAGCAATCCGGGACAGGGTTACTACGAGCAGTACTTC. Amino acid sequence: CASSNPGQGYYEQYF.

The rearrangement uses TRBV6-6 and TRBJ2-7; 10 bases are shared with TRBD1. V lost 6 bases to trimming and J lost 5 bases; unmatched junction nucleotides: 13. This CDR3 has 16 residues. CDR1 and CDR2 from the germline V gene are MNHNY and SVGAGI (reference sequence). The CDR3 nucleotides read TGTGCCAGCAGATTCGACTACGGGACAGGGGAGGACGAGCAGTACTTC. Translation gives CASRFDYGTGEDEQYF.

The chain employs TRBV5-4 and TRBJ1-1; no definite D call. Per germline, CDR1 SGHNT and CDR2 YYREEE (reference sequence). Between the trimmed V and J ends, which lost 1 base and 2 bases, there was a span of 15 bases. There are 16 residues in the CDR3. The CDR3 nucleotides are TGTGCCAGCAGCTTGTCCCTAAGACGCCGTAACACTGAAGCTTTCTTT. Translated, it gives CASSLSLRRRNTEAFF.